Reported below is one T cell receptor beta chain. The antigen is undetermined. This specimen belongs to a study of neurological immune-mediated disorders. Study-wide points: Multiple sclerosis was found to have the least TCR clonal expansion, below healthy controls, and HTLV-1-associated myelopathy the most. Private repertoires in all groups were suggested by the absence of shared CDR3 amino acid sequences among expanded clones across subjects.

The time point here: longitudinal time-point 3. Unsorted libraries were generated from 2 million PBMCs held at -80 degrees C. J lost 4 bases, V lost 5 bases, and 11 bases had no gene match. The germline gives CDR1 SGHTA, CDR2 FQGNSA. CDR3 length: 16 residues. The cDNA was generated by 5'RACE with 10-nucleotide random UMIs. TCRdb itself ran the 5' RACE reads through MiXCR, one entry per CDR3 protein. Among roughly 45,000 distinct CDR3 sequences, roughly 13% were seen once, and the ten largest hold about an eighth. This chain connects TRBV7-2 to TRBJ2-5; TRBD2 agrees at 9 bases. Sample: PBMCs. This TCR came from a man aged 30 to 45 in good health. In DNA, the CDR3 is TGTGCCAGCAGCCCCTTAGCGGGAGCTGCTCTAGAGACCCAGTACTTC. Protein: CASSPLAGAALETQYF. Drawing the rest from reference TRBV7-2 and TRBJ2-5, the complete variable domain is GAGVSQSPSNKVTEKGKDVELRCDPISGHTALYWYRQSLGQGLEFLIYFQGNSAPDKSGLPSDRFSAERTGGSVSTLTIQRTQQEDSAVYLCASSPLAGAALETQYFGPGTRLLVL.